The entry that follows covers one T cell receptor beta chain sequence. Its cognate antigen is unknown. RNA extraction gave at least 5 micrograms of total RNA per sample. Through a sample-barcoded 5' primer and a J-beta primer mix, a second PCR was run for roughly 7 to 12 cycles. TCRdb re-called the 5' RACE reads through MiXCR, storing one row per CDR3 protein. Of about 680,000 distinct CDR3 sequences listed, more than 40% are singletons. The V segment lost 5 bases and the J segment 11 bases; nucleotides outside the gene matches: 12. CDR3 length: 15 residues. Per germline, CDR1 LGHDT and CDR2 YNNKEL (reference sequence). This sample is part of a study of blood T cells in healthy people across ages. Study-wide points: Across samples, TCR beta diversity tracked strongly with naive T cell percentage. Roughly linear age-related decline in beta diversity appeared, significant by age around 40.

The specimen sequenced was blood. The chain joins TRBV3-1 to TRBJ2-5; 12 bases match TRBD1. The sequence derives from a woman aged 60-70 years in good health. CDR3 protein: CASSDPGQGALEQYF. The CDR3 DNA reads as TGTGCCAGCAGCGATCCGGGACAGGGGGCTTTAGAGCAGTACTTC.